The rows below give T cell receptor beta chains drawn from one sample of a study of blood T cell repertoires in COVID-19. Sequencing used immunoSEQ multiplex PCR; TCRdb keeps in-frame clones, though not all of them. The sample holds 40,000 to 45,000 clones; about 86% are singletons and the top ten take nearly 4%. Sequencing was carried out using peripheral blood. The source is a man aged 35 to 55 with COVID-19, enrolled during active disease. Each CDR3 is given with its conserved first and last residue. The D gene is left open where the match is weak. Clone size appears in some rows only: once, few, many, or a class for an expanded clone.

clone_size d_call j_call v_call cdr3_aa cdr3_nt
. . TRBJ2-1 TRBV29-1 CSVDGIGSAEQFF TGCAGCGTTGATGGTATAGGGAGCGCAGAGCAGTTCTTC
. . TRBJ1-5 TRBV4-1 CASSQPQLGPYQPQHF TGCGCCAGCAGCCAACCACAGCTGGGGCCTTATCAGCCCCAGCATTTT
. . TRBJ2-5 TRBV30 CAWSTAAKYQETQYF TGTGCCTGGTCAACCGCGGCGAAGTACCAAGAGACCCAGTACTTC
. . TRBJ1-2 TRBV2 CASSEAGSYGYTF TGTGCCAGCAGTGAGGCCGGGTCCTATGGCTACACCTTC
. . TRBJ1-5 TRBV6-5 CASSRTFDSNQPQHF TGTGCCAGCAGTAGGACATTCGATAGCAATCAGCCCCAGCATTTT
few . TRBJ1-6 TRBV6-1 CASSEGGIHNSPLHF TGTGCCAGCAGTGAAGGAGGAATTCATAATTCACCCCTCCACTTT
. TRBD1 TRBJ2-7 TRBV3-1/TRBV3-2 CASSLGQGSYEQYF TGTGCCAGCAGCCTCGGACAGGGTTCCTACGAGCAGTACTTC
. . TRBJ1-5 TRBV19 CASSIQGSRSQPQHF TGTGCCAGTAGTATCCAGGGGTCCCGGAGTCAGCCCCAGCATTTT
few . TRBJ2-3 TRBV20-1 CSAVRADTQYF TGCAGTGCCGTAAGAGCTGATACGCAGTATTTT
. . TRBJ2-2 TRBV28 CASRPGLATGELFF TGTGCCAGCAGGCCGGGTCTGGCCACCGGGGAGCTGTTTTTT